This T cell receptor beta chain was obtained from a study of immune evolution from preneoplasia to lung adenocarcinoma. Across the whole study: HLA loss of heterozygosity: roughly 6.4% AIS, roughly 15% MIA, about 35% ADC, none AAH.

The repertoire was sequenced with immunoSEQ multiplex PCR; TCRdb's copy has only in-frame clones and lacks some. There are some 15,000 clones in the sample; roughly 80% occur only once, and more than 4% lies in the top ten. Of note for this clone: The target antigen is unknown.

Study-wide findings and caveats: Top clone share appeared to fall from AAH through AIS, MIA, adenocarcinoma. KRAS-mutant nodules had the highest T cell clonality.

Trimming shortened V by 1 base and J by 4 bases, and 14 bases separated the two germline ends. CDR1 and CDR2 from the germline V gene are GTSNPN and SVGIG (reference sequence). The CDR3 sequence is 15 residues long. The chain is built from TRBV30 and TRBJ1-3; tentative D call: TRBD1 (5 bases). The sequenced sample consisted of FFPE minimally invasive lung adenocarcinoma tissue. The TCR originated in a person aged 70 to 79 with lung adenocarcinoma. The DNA for the CDR3 is TGTGCCTGGAGTGCAAATCAGGGATCCGGAAACACCATATATTTT. Its protein is CAWSANQGSGNTIYF.